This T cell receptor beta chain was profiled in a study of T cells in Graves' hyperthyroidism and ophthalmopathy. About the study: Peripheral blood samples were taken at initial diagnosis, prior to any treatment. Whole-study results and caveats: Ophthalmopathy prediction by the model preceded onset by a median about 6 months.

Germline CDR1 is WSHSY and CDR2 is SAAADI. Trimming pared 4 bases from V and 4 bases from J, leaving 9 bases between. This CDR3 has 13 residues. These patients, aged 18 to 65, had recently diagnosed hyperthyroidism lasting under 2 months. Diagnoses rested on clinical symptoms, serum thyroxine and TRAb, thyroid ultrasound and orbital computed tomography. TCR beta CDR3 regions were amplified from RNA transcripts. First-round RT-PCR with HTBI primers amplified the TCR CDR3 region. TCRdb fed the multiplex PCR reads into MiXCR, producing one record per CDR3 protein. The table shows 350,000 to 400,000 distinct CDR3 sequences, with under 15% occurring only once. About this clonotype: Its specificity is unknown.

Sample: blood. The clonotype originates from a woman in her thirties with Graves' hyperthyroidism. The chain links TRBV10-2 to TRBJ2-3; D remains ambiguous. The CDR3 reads CASSVGLPDTQYF. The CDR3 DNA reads TGCGCCAGCAGTGTTGGGCTCCCAGATACGCAGTATTTT.